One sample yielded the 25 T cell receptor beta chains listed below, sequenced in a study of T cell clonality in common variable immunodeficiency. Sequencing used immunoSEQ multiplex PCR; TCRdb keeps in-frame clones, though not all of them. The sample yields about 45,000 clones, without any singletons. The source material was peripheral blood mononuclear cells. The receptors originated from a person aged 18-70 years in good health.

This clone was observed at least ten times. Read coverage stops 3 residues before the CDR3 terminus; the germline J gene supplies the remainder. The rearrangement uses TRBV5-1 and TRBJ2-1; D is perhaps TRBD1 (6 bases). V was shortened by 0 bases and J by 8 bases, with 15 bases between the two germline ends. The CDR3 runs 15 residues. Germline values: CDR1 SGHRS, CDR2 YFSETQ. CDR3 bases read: TGCGCCAGCAGCTTGGAGGGGGAAATTTTCGATGAG. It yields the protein CASSLEGEIFDE. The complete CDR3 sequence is CASSLEGEIFDEQFF.

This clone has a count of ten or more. The chain's CDR3 is CSAQEGIEQFF. CDR3 DNA, as far as it was read: TGCAGTGCTCAGGAGGGGATTGAG. V gene TRBV20-1 combines with J gene TRBJ2-1, with D possibly TRBD2 on 6 matching bases. Coverage ceases 3 residues before the CDR3 finishes, and the germline J gene fills in the end. CDR3 size: 11 residues. V lost 5 bases, J lost 9 bases, and 11 bases lay in between. Per germline, CDR1 DFQATT and CDR2 SNEGSKA (reference sequence).

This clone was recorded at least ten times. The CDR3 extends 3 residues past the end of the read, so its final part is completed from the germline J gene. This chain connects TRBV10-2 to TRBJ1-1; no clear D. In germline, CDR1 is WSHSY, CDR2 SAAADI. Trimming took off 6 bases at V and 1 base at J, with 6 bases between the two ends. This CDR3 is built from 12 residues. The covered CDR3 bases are TGCGCCAGCAGATACGGGAACACTGAA. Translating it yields CASRYGNTE. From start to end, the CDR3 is CASRYGNTEAFF.

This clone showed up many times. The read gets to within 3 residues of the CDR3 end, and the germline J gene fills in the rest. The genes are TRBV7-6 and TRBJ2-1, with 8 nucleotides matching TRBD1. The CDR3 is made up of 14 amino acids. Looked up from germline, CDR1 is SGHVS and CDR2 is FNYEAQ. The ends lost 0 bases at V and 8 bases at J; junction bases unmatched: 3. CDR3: CASSLASGGYEQFF. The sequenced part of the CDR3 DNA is TGTGCCAGCAGCTTAGCGTCAGGGGGCTATGAG.

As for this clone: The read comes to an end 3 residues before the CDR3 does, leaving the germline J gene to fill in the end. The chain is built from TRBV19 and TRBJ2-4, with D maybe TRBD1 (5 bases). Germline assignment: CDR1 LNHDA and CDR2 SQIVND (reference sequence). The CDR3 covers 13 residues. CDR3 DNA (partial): TGTGCCAGTAGTCCCCGACAGCACTATGGT. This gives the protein CASSPRQHYG. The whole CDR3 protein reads CASSPRQHYGQYF.

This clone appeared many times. The CDR3: CASSLEVTGNEQFF. CDR3 DNA (partial): TGTGCCAGCAGCTTAGAAGTTACGGGCAATGAG. V and J are TRBV7-2 and TRBJ2-1; D is unresolved. Sequencing ends 3 residues short of the CDR3 end; the germline J gene provides the rest. The germline V and J ends were trimmed by 1 base and 6 bases, with 10 bases remaining between them. Germline CDR1 is SGHTA and CDR2 is FQGNSA. CDR3 length equals 14 residues.

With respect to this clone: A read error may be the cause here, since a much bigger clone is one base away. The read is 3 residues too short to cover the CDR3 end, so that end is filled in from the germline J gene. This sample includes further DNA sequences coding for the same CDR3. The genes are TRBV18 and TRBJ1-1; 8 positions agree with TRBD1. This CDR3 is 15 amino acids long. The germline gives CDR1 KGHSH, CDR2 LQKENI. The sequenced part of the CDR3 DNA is TGTGCCAGCTCACCGGGGCAGGGGGCAGGCACCGAA. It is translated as CASSPGQGAGTE. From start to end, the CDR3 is CASSPGQGAGTEAFF.

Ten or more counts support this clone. Incomplete CDR3 DNA: TGTGCCAGCAGCCCCTTTACTGACATACCTGGAAACACC. It encodes CASSPFTDIPGNT. The complete CDR3 reads CASSPFTDIPGNTIYF. This chain uses TRBV4-2 with TRBJ1-3; D unclear. The read finishes 3 residues shy of the CDR3 end, and the germline J gene is used to complete it. V lost 4 bases and J lost 2, with 15 bases in between. This CDR3 contains 16 residues. Germline CDR1 is LGHNA and CDR2 is YNFKEQ.

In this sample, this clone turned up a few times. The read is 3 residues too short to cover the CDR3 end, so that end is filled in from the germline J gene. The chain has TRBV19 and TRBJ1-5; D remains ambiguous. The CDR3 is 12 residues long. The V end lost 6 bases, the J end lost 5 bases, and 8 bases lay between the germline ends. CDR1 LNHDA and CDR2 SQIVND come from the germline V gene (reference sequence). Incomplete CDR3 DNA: TGTGCCAGTAGGGCGAGGGATCAGCCC. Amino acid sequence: CASRARDQP. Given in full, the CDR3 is CASRARDQPQHF.

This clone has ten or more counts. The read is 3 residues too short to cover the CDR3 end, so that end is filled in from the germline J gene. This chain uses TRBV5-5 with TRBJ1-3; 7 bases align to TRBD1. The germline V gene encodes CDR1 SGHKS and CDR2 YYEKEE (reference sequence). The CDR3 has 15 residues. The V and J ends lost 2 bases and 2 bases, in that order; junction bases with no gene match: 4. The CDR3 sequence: CASSFQGQPGNTIYF. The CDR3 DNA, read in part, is TGTGCCAGCAGCTTTCAGGGACAGCCTGGAAACACC.

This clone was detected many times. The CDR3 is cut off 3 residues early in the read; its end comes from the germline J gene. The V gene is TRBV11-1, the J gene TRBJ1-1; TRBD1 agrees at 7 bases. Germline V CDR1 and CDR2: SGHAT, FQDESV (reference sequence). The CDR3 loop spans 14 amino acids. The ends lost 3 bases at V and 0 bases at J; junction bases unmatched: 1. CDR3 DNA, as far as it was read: TGTGCCAGCAGCTTTGACAGGGTGAACACTGAA. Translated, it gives CASSFDRVNTE. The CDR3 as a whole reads CASSFDRVNTEAFF.

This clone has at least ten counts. CDR3 loop: CASSYGTGTNEKLFF. CDR3 DNA, as far as it was read: TGTGCCAGCAGCTACGGGACAGGGACTAATGAAAAA. This sequence joins TRBV5-6 and TRBJ1-4; the match to TRBD1 covers 9 bases. The sequenced fragment ends 3 residues before the CDR3 boundary, so the rest is inferred from the germline J gene. Germline values: CDR1 SGHDT, CDR2 YYEEEE. With V trimmed by 3 bases and J by 2 bases, 2 bases remained unmatched. The CDR3 is made up of 15 amino acids.

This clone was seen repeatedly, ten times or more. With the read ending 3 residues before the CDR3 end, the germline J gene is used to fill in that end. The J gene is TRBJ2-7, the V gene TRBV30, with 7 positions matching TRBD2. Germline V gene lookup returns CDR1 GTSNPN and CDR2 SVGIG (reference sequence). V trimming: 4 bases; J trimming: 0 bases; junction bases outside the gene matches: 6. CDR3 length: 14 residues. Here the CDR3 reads CAWKRDYSSYEQYF. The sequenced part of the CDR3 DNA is TGTGCCTGGAAAAGGGACTACAGCTCCTACGAG.

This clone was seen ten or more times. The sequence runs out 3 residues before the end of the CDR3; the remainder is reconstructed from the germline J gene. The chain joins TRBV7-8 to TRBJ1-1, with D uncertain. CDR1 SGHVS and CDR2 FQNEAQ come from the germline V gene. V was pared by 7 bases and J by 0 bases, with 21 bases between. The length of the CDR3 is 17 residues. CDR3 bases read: TGTGCCAGCAACCAACCTACCCTGGGCCATATGAACACTGAA. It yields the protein CASNQPTLGHMNTE. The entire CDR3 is CASNQPTLGHMNTEAFF.

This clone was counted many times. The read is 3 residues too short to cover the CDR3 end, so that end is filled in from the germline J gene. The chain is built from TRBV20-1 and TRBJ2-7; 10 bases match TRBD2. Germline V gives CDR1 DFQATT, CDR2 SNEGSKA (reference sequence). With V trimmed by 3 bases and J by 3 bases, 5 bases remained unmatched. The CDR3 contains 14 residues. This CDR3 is CSASGASGSYEQYF. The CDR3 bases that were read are TGCAGTGCTAGTGGGGCTAGCGGGAGCTACGAG.

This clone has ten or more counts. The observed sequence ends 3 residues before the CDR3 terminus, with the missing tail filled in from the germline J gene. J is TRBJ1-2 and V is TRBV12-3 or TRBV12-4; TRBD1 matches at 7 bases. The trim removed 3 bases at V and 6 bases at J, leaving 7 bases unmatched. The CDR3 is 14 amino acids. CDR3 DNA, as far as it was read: TGTGCCAGCAGTTTTCGGAGGGGGCGTCATGGC. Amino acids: CASSFRRGRHG. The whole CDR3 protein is CASSFRRGRHGYTF.

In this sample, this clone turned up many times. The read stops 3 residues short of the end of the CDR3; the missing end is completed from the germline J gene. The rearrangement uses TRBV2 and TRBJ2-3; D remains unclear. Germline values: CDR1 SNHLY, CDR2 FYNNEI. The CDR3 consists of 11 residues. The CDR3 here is CASSEMSAQYF. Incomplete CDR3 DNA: TGTGCCAGCAGTGAAATGAGCGCG.

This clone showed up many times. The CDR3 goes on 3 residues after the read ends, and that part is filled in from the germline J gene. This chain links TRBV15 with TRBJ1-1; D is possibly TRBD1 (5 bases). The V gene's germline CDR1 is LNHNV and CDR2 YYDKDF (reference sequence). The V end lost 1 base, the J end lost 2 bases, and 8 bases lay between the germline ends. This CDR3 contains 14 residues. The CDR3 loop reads CATSRGQYNTEAFF. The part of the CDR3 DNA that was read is TGTGCCACCAGCAGAGGACAGTACAACACTGAA.

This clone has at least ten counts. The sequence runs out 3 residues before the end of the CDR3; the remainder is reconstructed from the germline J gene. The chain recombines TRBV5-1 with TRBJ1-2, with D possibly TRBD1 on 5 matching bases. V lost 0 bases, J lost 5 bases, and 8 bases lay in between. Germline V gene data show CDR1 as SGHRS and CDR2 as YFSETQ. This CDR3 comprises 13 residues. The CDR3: CASSLETAYGYTF. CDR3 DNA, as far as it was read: TGCGCCAGCAGCTTGGAGACAGCTTATGGC.

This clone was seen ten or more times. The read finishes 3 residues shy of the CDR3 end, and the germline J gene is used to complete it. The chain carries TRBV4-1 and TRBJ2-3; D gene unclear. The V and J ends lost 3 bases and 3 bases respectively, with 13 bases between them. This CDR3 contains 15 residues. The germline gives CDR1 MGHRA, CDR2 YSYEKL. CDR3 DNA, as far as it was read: TGCGCCAGCAGCCACGATGGTAGCAAGACAGATACG. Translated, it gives CASSHDGSKTDT. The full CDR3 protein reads CASSHDGSKTDTQYF.

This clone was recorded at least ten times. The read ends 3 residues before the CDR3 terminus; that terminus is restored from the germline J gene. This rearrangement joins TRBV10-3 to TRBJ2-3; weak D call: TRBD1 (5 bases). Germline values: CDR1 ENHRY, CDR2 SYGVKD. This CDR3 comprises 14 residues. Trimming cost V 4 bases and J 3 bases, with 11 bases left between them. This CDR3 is CAISANPGTDTQYF. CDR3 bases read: TGTGCCATCAGTGCCAACCCAGGGACAGATACG.

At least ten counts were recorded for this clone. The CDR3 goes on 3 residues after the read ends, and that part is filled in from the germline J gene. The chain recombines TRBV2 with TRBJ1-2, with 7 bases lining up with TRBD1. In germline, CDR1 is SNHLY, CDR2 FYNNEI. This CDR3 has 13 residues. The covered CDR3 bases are TGTGCCAGCAGTGAAGAGGGGGCGGGAGGC. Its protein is CASSEEGAGG. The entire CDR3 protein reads CASSEEGAGGYTF.

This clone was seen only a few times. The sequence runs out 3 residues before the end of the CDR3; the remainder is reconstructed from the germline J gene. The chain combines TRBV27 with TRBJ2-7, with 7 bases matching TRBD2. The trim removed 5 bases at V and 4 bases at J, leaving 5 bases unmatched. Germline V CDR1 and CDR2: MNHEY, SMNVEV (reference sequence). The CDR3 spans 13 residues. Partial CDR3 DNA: TGTGCCAGCAGTCAGATAGCGGGTTACGAG. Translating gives CASSQIAGYE. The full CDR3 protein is CASSQIAGYEQYF.

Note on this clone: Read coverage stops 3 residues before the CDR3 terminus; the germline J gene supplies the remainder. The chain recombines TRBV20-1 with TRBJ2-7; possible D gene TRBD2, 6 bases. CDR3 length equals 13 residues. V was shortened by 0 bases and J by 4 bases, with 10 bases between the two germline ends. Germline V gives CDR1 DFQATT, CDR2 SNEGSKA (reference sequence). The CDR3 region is CSARDRGKYEQYF. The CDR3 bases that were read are TGCAGTGCTAGAGATCGGGGGAAATACGAG.

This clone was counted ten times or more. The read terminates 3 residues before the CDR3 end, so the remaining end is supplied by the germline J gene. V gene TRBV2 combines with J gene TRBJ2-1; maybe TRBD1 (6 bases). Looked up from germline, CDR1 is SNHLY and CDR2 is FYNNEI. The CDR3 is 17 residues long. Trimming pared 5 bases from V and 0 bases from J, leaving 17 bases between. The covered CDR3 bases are TGTGCCAGCAGTTATCCCCTCGGACAGCTCTCCTACAATGAG. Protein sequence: CASSYPLGQLSYNE. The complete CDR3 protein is CASSYPLGQLSYNEQFF.